Following are 2 T cell receptor beta chains from one sample sequenced in a study of blood T cell repertoires in COVID-19. Repertoires were generated with immunoSEQ multiplex PCR, while TCRdb's copy carries only in-frame clones and drops some. The data hold about 190,000 clones, with around 90% observed a single time. Sample: peripheral blood. The receptor source for this set is a man between 45 and 60 years old with acute or convalescent COVID-19.

This sequence joins TRBV11-2 and TRBJ2-7, with a possible D match to TRBD2 (5 bases). Germline CDR1 and CDR2: SGHAT and FQNNGV. The CDR3 spans 19 residues. Trimming removed 4 bases at V and 12 bases at J, with 37 bases between. Here the CDR3 DNA reads TGTGCCAGCAGCTCCCTAGCCACAGCCTCCCTACGTAAGGCAGCGACGCCGTACTTC. Protein product: CASSSLATASLRKAATPYF.

This clone was detected a few times. The chain uses TRBV30 and TRBJ1-4, with D uncertain. CDR1 and CDR2 (germline): GTSNPN, SVGIG (reference sequence). The CDR3 extends over 14 amino acids. V lost 2 bases to trimming and J lost 8 bases, with 15 bases between them. The CDR3 protein is CAWSIRSGGEKLFF. Here the CDR3 DNA reads TGTGCCTGGAGTATCCGATCCGGAGGCGAAAAACTGTTTTTT.